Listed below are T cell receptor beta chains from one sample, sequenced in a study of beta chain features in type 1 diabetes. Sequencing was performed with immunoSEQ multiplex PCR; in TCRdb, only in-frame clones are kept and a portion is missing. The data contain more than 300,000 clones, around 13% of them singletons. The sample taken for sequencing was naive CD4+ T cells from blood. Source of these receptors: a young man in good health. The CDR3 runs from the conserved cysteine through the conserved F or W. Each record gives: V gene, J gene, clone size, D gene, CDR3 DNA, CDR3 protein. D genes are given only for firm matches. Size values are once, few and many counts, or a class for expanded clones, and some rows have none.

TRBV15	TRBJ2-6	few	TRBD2	TGTGCCACCAGCAGAGCCCTAGCGGGCTCTGGGGCCAACGTCCTGACTTTC	CATSRALAGSGANVLTF
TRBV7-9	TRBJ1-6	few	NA	TGTGCCAGCAGCTCCGGGAGGCCTCATAATTCACCCCTCCACTTT	CASSSGRPHNSPLHF
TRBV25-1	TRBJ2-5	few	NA	TGTGCCAGCAGTGAATTCGGCGGAGCGGGTGAGACCCAGTACTTC	CASSEFGGAGETQYF
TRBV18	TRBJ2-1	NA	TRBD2	TGTGCCAGCTCACCCCAAAACGCGGGGACTACCCCCCACAATGAGCAGTTCTTC	CASSPQNAGTTPHNEQFF
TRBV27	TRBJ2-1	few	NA	TGTGCCAGCAGTTACAAATTCAACTACAATGAGCAGTTCTTC	CASSYKFNYNEQFF
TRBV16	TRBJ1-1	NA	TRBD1	TGTGCCAGCAGCCCCCGAGGGGACAGCGAAGCTTTCTTT	CASSPRGDSEAFF
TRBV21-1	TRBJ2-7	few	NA	TGTGCCAGCAGAGACAGGGGCGTTACCTACGAGCAGTACTTC	CASRDRGVTYEQYF
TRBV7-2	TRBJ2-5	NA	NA	TGTGCCAGCAGCTCGGACATAGAAGAGACCCAGTACTTC	CASSSDIEETQYF
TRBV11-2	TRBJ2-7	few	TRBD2	TGTGCCAGCAGCAACCTAGCGGGGAACACCTACGAGCAGTACTTC	CASSNLAGNTYEQYF
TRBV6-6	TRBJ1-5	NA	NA	TGTGCCAGCAGTTACGACCACAGGGTAGGGCGTCAGCCCCAGCATTTT	CASSYDHRVGRQPQHF
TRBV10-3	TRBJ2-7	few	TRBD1	TGTGCCATCAGCTCCGGGACAGGGGCCTACGAGCAGTACTTC	CAISSGTGAYEQYF
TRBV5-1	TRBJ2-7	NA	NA	TGCGCCAGCAGCTTGGGTAGCTCAGAAACCTACGAGCAGTACTTC	CASSLGSSETYEQYF
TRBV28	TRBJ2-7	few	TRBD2	TGTGCCAGCAGTTCCGGGGGACTAGCGGGAGATCGCGAGCAGTACTTC	CASSSGGLAGDREQYF
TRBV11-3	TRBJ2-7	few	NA	TGTGCCAGCAGCTTAGGTTTTGGCAGTCTCTACGAGCAGTACTTC	CASSLGFGSLYEQYF
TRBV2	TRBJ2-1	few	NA	TGTGCCAGCACTACCGACAGGAACAATGAGCAGTTCTTC	CASTTDRNNEQFF
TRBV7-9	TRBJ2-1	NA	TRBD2	TGTGCCAGCAGCCCAAGGACTAGCGGGGGCCCTCGGCAGTTCTTC	CASSPRTSGGPRQFF
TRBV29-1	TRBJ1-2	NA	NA	TGCAGCGTGCCCTTTTCACAGGGAAACTATGGCTACACCTTC	CSVPFSQGNYGYTF
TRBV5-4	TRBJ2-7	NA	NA	TGTGCCAGCAGCTTGGGAGGTGGCACGGTCCCTTACGAGCAGTACTTC	CASSLGGGTVPYEQYF
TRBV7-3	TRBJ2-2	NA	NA	TGTGCCAGCAGCCGGACATACACCGGGGAGCTGTTTTTT	CASSRTYTGELFF
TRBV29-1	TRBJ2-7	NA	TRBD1	TGCAGCGTGGGTCCGACAGGGGGCGGCTACGAGCAGTACTTC	CSVGPTGGGYEQYF
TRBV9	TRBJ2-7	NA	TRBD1	TGTGCCAGCAGCGTAGATGCCAGGGGGTACTCCGAGCAGTACTTC	CASSVDARGYSEQYF
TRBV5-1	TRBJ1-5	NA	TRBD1	TGCGCCAGCAGCTTGGGTCCCCCAACAGGGGGGCCTAGTTGGCCCCAGCATTTT	CASSLGPPTGGPSWPQHF
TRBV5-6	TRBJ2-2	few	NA	TGTGCCAGCAGCTTGGTTACGGGATTTCCGAACACCGGGGAGCTGTTTTTT	CASSLVTGFPNTGELFF
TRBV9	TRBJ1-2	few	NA	TGTGCCAGCAGCGAACAACAGGGAGTAAAAGACGGCTACACCTTC	CASSEQQGVKDGYTF
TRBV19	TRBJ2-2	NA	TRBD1	TGTGCCAGTAGTATCCATCCCTCAACAGGGGGCGGGGAGCTGTTTTTT	CASSIHPSTGGGELFF
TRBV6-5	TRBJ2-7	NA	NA	TGTGCCAGCAGTTATCGCCGGGAAGACTTAGGGGAGCAGTACTTC	CASSYRREDLGEQYF